The 3 T cell receptor beta chains in this list originate from one sample, sequenced in a study of T cells in Graves' hyperthyroidism and ophthalmopathy. TCR beta CDR3 regions were amplified from RNA. Using the HTBI primer set, a first-round RT-PCR was run on the TCR CDR3. TCRdb re-called the multiplex PCR reads with MiXCR, one entry per CDR3 protein. Seen here are about 52,000 distinct CDR3 sequences, less than 50% observed once, and the top ten hold just over 9%. The specimen sequenced was blood. The receptors derive from a woman aged 45-59 years with Graves' ophthalmopathy.

This clonotype was seen repeatedly, ten times or more. This chain uses TRBV24-1 with TRBJ1-4; 8 nucleotides match TRBD1. In germline, CDR1 is KGHDR, CDR2 SFDVKD. CDR3 length equals 18 residues. V dropped 4 bases and J dropped 0; count of bases not matched to a gene: 9. Here the CDR3 DNA reads TGTGCCACCAGTGAGGAGGACAGGGAAATTTCAACTAATGAAAAACTGTTTTTT. It translates to CATSEEDREISTNEKLFF.

This chain joins TRBV15 and TRBJ2-3; either TRBD1 or TRBD2 may supply D (6 bases each). Trimming removed 3 bases from V and 2 bases from J, with 15 bases in between. There are 16 residues in the CDR3. Germline V gene lookup returns CDR1 LNHNV and CDR2 YYDKDF (reference sequence). CDR3 protein: CATSSAGGFPTDTQYF. The DNA of the CDR3 is TGTGCCACCAGCAGCGCCGGGGGCTTTCCCACAGATACGCAGTATTTT.

There are many counts of this clonotype. V usage is TRBV14 and J usage is TRBJ2-7; D call uncertain. CDR1 is SGHDN, CDR2 FVKESK, per germline. The CDR3 consists of 14 residues. V lost 4 bases and J lost 3, with 13 bases in between. The CDR3 region has the DNA TGTGCCAGCAGCCCCCAGAACCGCCTCTACGAGCAGTACTTC. Its translation is CASSPQNRLYEQYF.